The clone carrying this TCR beta chain appeared many times. Antigen unknown. This specimen belongs to a study of breast tumors, draining lymph nodes, adjacent tissues. Regarding the study as a whole: Tumor repertoires ranked between lymph nodes and nontumor tissue in diversity, with V and J gene preferences. Tumor and nontumor repertoires were significantly more similar in luminal-like than in basal-like breast cancer.

The CDR3 contains 23 residues. V was clipped by 5 bases and J by 0 bases, with 35 bases between them. Germline V gives CDR1 MNHEY, CDR2 SVGEGT. TCRdb recomputed calls from the multiplex PCR reads with MiXCR, one row per CDR3 protein. Of 23,000 or so distinct CDR3 sequences in the sample, about 61% were seen once. V usage is TRBV6-2 or TRBV6-3 and J usage is TRBJ1-5; D is possibly TRBD1 (5 bases). What was sequenced was tumor-adjacent breast tissue. The clonotype originates from a female donor with breast cancer. Some clones in this sample may be carry-over from other donors' samples. The CDR3 nucleotides are TGTGCCAGCAGTCACCCCCCATCCCTTACGTCGGGTGGGACCTACTATAGCAATCAGCCCCAGCATTTT. This sequence encodes CASSHPPSLTSGGTYYSNQPQHF.